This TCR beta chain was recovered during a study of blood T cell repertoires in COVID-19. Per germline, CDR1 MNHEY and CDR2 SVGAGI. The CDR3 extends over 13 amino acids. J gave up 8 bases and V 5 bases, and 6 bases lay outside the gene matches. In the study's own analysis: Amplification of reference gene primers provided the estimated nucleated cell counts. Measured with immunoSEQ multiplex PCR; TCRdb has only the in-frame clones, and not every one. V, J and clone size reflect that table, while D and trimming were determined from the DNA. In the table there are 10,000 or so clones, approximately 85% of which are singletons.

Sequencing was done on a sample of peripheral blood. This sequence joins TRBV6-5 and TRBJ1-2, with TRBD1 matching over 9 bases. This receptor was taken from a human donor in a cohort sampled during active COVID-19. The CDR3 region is CASSTRDRAGYTF. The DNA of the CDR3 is TGTGCCAGCAGTACCCGGGACAGGGCCGGCTACACCTTC.